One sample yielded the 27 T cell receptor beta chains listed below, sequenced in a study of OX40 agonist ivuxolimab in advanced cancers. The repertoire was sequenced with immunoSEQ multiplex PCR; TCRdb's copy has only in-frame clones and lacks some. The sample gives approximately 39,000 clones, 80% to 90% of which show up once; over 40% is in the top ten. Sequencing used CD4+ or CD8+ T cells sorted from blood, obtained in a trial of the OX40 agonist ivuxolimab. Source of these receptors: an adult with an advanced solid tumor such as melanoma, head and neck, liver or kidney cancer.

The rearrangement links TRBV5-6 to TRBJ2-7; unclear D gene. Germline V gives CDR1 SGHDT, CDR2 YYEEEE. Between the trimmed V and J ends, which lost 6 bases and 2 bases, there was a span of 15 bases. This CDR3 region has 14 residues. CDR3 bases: TGTGCCAGCACATATGGGCGGTCTACCTACGAGCAGTACTTC. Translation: CASTYGRSTYEQYF.

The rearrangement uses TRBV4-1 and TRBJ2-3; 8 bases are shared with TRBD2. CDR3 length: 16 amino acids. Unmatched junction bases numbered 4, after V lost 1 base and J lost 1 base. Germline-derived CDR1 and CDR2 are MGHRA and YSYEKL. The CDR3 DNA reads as TGCGCCAGCAGCCAAGTCGGGGGGGCTGGCACAGATACGCAGTATTTT. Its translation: CASSQVGGAGTDTQYF.

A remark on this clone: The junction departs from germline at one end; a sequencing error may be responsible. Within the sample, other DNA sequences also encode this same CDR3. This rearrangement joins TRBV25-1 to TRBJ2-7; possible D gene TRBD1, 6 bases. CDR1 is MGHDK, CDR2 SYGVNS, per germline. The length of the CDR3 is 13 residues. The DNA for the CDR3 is TGTGCCAGCAGTGAGGGACAAACCTACGAACAGTACTTC. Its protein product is CASSEGQTYEQYF.

The CDR3 bases are TGTGCCAGCAGCTTTGCCGGGACAGGGACAAATGAAAAACTGTTTTTT. Translation: CASSFAGTGTNEKLFF. V gene TRBV7-6 combines with J gene TRBJ1-4; 9 nucleotides align to TRBD1. In germline, CDR1 is SGHVS, CDR2 FNYEAQ. With V trimmed by 3 bases and J by 5 bases, 7 bases remained unmatched. The CDR3 is 16 residues long.

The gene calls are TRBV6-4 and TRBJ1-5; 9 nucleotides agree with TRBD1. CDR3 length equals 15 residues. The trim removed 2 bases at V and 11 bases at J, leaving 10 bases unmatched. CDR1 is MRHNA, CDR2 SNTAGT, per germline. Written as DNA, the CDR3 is TGTGCCAGCAGTGACCCGGACAGGGGCCAGGAAGCCCAGCATTTT. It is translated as CASSDPDRGQEAQHF.

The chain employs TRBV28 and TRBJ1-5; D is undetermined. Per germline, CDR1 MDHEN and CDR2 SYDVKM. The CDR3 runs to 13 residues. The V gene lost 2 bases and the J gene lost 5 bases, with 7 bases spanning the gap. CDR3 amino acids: CASSLGGDQPQHF. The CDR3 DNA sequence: TGTGCCAGCAGTTTAGGCGGGGATCAGCCCCAGCATTTT.

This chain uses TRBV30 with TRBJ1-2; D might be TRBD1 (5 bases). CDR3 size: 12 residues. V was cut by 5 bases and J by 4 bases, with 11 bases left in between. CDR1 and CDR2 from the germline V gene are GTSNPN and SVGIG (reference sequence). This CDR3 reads CAWRRDLYGYTF. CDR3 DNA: TGTGCCTGGCGAAGGGACCTCTATGGCTACACCTTC. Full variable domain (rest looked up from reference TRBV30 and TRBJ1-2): SQTIHQWPATLVQPVGSPLSLECTVEGTSNPNLYWYRQAAGRGLQLLFYSVGIGQISSEVPQNLSASRPQDRQFILSSKKLLLSDSGFYLCAWRRDLYGYTFGSGTRLTVV.

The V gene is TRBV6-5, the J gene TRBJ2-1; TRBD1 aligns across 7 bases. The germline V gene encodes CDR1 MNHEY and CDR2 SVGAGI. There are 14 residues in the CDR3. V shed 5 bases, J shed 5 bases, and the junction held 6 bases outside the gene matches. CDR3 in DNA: TGTGCCAGCAGTCGACAGGGCCCTAACAATGAGCAGTTCTTC. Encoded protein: CASSRQGPNNEQFF.

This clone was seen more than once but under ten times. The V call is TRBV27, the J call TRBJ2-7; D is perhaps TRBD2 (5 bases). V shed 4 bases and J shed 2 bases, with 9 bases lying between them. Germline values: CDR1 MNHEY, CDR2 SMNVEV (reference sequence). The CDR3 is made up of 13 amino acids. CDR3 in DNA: TGTGCCAGCAGTTCCGGGATTACCTACGAGCAGTACTTC. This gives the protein CASSSGITYEQYF.

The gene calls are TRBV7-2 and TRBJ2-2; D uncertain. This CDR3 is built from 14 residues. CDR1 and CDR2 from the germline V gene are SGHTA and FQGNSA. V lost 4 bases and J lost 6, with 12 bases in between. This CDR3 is CASSSYSPPGELFF. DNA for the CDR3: TGTGCCAGCAGCTCTTATTCCCCACCCGGGGAGCTGTTTTTT.

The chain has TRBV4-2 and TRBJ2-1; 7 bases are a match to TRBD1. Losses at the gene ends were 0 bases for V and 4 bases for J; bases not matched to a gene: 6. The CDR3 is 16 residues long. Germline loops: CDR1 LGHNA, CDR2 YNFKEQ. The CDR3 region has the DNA TGTGCCAGCAGCCAAGAAATGGGACAGCAATACAATGAGCAGTTCTTC. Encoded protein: CASSQEMGQQYNEQFF.

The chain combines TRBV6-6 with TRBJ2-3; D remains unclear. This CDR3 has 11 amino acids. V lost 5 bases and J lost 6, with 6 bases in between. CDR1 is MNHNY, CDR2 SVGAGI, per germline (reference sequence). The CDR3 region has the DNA TGTGCCAGCAGTGGCCCCGATACGCAGTATTTT. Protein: CASSGPDTQYF.

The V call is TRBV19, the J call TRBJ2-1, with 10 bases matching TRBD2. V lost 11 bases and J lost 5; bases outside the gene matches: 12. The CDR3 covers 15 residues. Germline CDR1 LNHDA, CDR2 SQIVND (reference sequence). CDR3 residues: CASSGTSGVHNEQFF. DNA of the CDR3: TGTGCCTCGTCGGGAACTAGCGGGGTTCACAATGAGCAGTTCTTC.

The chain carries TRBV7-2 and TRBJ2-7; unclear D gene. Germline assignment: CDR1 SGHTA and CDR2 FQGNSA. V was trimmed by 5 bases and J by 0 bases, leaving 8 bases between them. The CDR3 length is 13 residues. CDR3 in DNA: TGTGCCAGCAGCCCGACGGTCTCCTACGAGCAGTACTTC. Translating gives CASSPTVSYEQYF.

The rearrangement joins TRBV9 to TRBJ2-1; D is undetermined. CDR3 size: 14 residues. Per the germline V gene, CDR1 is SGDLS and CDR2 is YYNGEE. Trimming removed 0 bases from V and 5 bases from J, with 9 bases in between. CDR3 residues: CASSVDGINNEQFF. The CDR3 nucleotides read TGTGCCAGCAGCGTAGACGGTATCAACAATGAGCAGTTCTTC.

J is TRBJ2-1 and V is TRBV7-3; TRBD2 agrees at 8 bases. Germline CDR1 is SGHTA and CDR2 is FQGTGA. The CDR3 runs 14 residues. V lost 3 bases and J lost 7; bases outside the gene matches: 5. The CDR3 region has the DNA TGTGCCAGCAGCTTTGGGACTAGTGAGAATGAGCAGTTCTTC. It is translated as CASSFGTSENEQFF.

The CDR3 spells CASSLLTGGTYEQYF. CDR3 nucleotides: TGTGCCAGCAGTCTCCTCACGGGGGGAACGTACGAGCAGTACTTC. The chain joins TRBV13 to TRBJ2-7; the match to TRBD2 covers 7 bases. CDR3 size: 15 residues. V gave up 6 bases and J gave up 4 bases; unmatched junction bases: 12. CDR1 and CDR2 from the germline V gene are PRHDT and FYEKMQ (reference sequence).

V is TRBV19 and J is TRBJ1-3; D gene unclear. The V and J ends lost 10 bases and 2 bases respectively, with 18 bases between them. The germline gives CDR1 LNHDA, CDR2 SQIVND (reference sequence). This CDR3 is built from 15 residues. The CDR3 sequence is CAIPGRPATGNTIYF. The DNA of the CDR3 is TGTGCCATCCCAGGAAGACCGGCGACTGGAAACACCATATATTTT.

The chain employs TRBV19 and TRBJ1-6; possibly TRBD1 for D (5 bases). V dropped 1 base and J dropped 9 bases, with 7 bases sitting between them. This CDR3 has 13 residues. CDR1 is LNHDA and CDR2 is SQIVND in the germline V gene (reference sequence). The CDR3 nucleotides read TGTGCCAGTAGTATAGGAGGGGTTTCACCCCTCCACTTT. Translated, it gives CASSIGGVSPLHF.

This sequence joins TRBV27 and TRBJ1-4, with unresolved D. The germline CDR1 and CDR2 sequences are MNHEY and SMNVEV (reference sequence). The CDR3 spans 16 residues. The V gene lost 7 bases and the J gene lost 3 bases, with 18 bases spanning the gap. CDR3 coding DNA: TGTGCCAGCACCAGACTAACCCCCGGGTCTAATGAAAAACTGTTTTTT. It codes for CASTRLTPGSNEKLFF.

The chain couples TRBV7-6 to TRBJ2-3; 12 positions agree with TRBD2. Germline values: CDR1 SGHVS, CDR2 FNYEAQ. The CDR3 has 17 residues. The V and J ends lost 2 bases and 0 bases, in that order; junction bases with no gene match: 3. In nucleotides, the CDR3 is TGTGCCAGCAGCTTACTAGCGGGGGGGAAAAGCACAGATACGCAGTATTTT. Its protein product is CASSLLAGGKSTDTQYF.

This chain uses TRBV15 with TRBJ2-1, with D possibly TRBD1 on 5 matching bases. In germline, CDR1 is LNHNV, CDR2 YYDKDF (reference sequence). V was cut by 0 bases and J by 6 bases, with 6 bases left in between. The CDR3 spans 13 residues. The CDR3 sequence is CATSRETGNEQFF. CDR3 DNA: TGTGCCACCAGCAGAGAAACAGGCAATGAGCAGTTCTTC. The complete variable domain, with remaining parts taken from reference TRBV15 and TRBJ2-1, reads DAMVIQNPRYQVTQFGKPVTLSCSQTLNHNVMYWYQQKSSQAPKLLFHYYDKDFNNEADTPDNFQSRRPNTSFCFLDIRSPGLGDTAMYLCATSRETGNEQFFGPGTRLTVL.

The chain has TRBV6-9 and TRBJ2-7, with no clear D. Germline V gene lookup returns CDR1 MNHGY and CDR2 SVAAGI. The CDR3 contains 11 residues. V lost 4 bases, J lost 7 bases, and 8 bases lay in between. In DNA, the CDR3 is TGTGCCAGCAGTTCCCTTGGGGAGCAGTACTTC. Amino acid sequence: CASSSLGEQYF.

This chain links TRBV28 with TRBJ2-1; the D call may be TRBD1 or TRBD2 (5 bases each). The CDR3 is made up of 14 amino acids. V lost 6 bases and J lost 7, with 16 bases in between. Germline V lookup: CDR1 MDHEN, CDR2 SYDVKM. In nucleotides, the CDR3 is TGTGCCAGCAGGACCGGGGTAGGGGCTAATGAGCAGTTCTTC. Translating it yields CASRTGVGANEQFF.

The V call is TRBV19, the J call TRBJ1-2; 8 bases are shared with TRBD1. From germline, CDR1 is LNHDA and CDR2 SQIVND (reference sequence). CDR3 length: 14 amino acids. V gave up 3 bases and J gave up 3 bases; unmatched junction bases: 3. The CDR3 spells CASSIQGAHYGYTF. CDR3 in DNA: TGTGCCAGTAGTATCCAGGGGGCACACTATGGCTACACCTTC.

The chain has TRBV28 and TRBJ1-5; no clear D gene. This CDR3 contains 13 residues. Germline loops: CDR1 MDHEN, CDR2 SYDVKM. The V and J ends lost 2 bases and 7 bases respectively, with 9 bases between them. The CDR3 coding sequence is TGTGCCAGCAGTTTAAGGCATGAACAGCCCCAGCATTTT. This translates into CASSLRHEQPQHF.

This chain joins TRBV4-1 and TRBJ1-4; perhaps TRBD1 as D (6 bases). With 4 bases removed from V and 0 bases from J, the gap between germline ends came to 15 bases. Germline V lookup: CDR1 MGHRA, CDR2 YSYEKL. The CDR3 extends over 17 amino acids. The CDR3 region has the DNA TGCGCCAGCAGCCCGTGGACAGTTTCTGCAACTAATGAAAAACTGTTTTTT. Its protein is CASSPWTVSATNEKLFF.